This paragraph reports one T cell receptor (beta chain). Its antigen is unknown. Input was about 550 ng to 6,004 ng of genomic DNA from tumor or blood. Libraries were prepared by immunoSEQ multiplex PCR; TCRdb keeps only in-frame clonotypes and omits some of them. The sample records about 20,000 clones, about 77% being singletons. This specimen comes from a study of T cells in tumors after PD-1 blockade. About the study: Patients had no prior checkpoint blockade, systemic immunosuppressants, or anti-cancer therapy within 4 weeks. During anti-PD-1 treatment, some patients continued daily vismodegib 150 mg.

Study-level points and caveats: Some novel exhausted tumor clones appeared in pre-treatment blood, suggesting peripheral recruitment.

The origin of this receptor is a human donor with basal cell carcinoma. The sample in question was PBMCs, obtained before anti-PD-1 treatment.

As DNA, the CDR3 is TGTGCCAGTAGTATGGGGGGAGGGTCGAACTATGGCTACACCTTC. Translation gives CASSMGGGSNYGYTF. V gene TRBV19 combines with J gene TRBJ1-2; a weak D match, TRBD1 (5 bases). Trimming stripped 3 bases from V and 2 bases from J, with 13 bases between. This CDR3 spans 15 amino acids. Per the germline V gene, CDR1 is LNHDA and CDR2 is SQIVND (reference sequence).